These 27 T cell receptor beta chains were all obtained from the same sample, sequenced in a study of blood T cell repertoires in COVID-19 (dated by TCRdb to the early 2020s). Libraries came from the immunoSEQ multiplex PCR assay. Entries here come from immuneACCESS through TCRdb and include only in-frame sequences with V and J called. Some clones fail to appear in such tables; in the studies checked, an unresolved V gene covers under half of the shortfall, and the cause of the remainder is unknown. The table for this sample lists some 90,000 clones; about 86% of them were counted only once. Of the sample, about 1.2% falls within the top ten clones. Sequencing was done on a sample of peripheral blood. These receptors originate from a man at least 80 years old with active or convalescent COVID-19.

The chain recombines TRBV3-1 (or the pseudogene TRBV3-2) with TRBJ2-2; the match to TRBD2 covers 8 bases. The germline CDR1 and CDR2 sequences are LGHDT and YNNKEL (reference sequence). The CDR3 has 15 residues. V dropped 4 bases and J dropped 4; count of bases not matched to a gene: 5. CDR3 nucleotide sequence: TGTGCCAGCAGCCCCGGGGGGGCGGGCACCGGGGAGCTGTTTTTT. This gives the protein CASSPGGAGTGELFF.

V gene TRBV10-3 combines with J gene TRBJ1-1, with 8 bases matching TRBD1. Trimming took 10 bases from V and 0 from J; bases not matched to a gene: 10. CDR1 is ENHRY, CDR2 SYGVKD, per germline. The CDR3 covers 15 residues. The CDR3 sequence: CATKTGVGVNTEAFF. CDR3 nucleotides: TGTGCCACCAAGACAGGGGTAGGGGTGAACACTGAAGCTTTCTTT.

This clone has more than one count but fewer than ten. The chain carries TRBV12-2 and TRBJ2-3; TRBD2 is taken as the D call from the table, unchecked against the DNA. TRBV12-2 is listed as a pseudogene. The CDR3 loop spans 16 amino acids. The CDR3 DNA reads TGTGCAAGTCGCTTAGTAGAAAGCGGGATCACAGATACGCAGTATTTT. This translates into CASRLVESGITDTQYF.

The genes are TRBV7-2 and TRBJ1-1, with D maybe TRBD1 (5 bases). Germline loops: CDR1 SGHTA, CDR2 FQGNSA. Trimming removed 7 bases from V and 5 bases from J, with 14 bases in between. This CDR3 comprises 13 residues. The CDR3 reads CASTGVSGTEAFF. Written as DNA, the CDR3 is TGTGCCAGCACGGGGGTATCGGGAACTGAAGCTTTCTTT.

This chain uses TRBV9 with TRBJ1-2; 7 bases agree with TRBD1. The germline V gene has CDR1 SGDLS and CDR2 YYNGEE. Trimming at V came to 2 bases and at J to 3 bases, leaving 4 bases not matched to a gene. The CDR3 has 14 amino acids. The CDR3 nucleotides read TGTGCCAGCAGCGTCCGGGGGACAGACTATGGCTACACCTTC. Translation gives CASSVRGTDYGYTF.

This clone was observed once. V gene TRBV30 combines with J gene TRBJ2-1; 7 bases are a match to TRBD1. The trim removed 1 base at V and 15 bases at J, leaving 9 bases unmatched. Germline assignment: CDR1 GTSNPN and CDR2 SVGIG (reference sequence). The CDR3 consists of 12 residues. This CDR3 reads CAWSAGQAGGFF. Written as DNA, the CDR3 is TGTGCCTGGAGTGCTGGACAGGCCGGAGGGTTCTTC.

This clone was seen only a few times. The rearrangement links TRBV12-5 to TRBJ2-7; 8 bases fit TRBD1. Looked up from germline, CDR1 is LGHNT and CDR2 is FRNRAP. This CDR3 region has 15 residues. V lost 3 bases, J lost 6 bases, and 10 bases stayed unmatched. CDR3: CASGFQGAVSLEQYF. The CDR3 DNA is TGTGCTAGTGGTTTCCAGGGGGCGGTATCCCTCGAGCAGTACTTC.

The chain joins TRBV10-3 to TRBJ1-1; no clear D. Trimming pared 6 bases from V and 1 base from J, leaving 3 bases between. Looked up from germline, CDR1 is ENHRY and CDR2 is SYGVKD. The CDR3 is 11 residues long. As DNA, the CDR3 is TGTGCCATCAGCTCGAACACTGAAGCTTTCTTT. Its protein product is CAISSNTEAFF.

The chain is built from TRBV6-1 and TRBJ2-2; 7 nucleotides match TRBD1. V shed 3 bases and J 1 base; nucleotides not matched to a gene: 2. CDR1 and CDR2 (germline): MNHNS, SASEGT. CDR3 size: 15 residues. CDR3 sequence (DNA): TGTGCCAGCAGTGACCGGACAGGGAACACCGGGGAGCTGTTTTTT. This translates into CASSDRTGNTGELFF.

This sequence joins TRBV4-2 and TRBJ1-2, with D perhaps TRBD1 (6 bases). V was shortened by 0 bases and J by 3 bases, with 17 bases between the two germline ends. Germline V gene data show CDR1 as LGHNA and CDR2 as YNFKEQ. The length of the CDR3 is 17 residues. The CDR3 is CASSQDHGQGIYYGYTF. DNA of the CDR3: TGTGCCAGCAGCCAAGACCATGGGCAGGGGATATACTATGGCTACACCTTC.

The chain uses TRBV14 and TRBJ2-3; 7 nucleotides match TRBD1. The V gene's germline CDR1 is SGHDN and CDR2 FVKESK. CDR3 length equals 18 residues. V dropped 0 bases and J dropped 6; count of bases not matched to a gene: 15. CDR3 nucleotides: TGTGCCAGCAGCCAAGATTCTAGGGGGCACCCCAGCATGGATACGCAGTATTTT. Residues: CASSQDSRGHPSMDTQYF.

The genes are TRBV6-1 and TRBJ2-3, with 8 bases identical to TRBD1. This CDR3 is built from 15 residues. The germline CDR1 and CDR2 sequences are MNHNS and SASEGT. The trim removed 4 bases at V and 3 bases at J, leaving 6 bases unmatched. The CDR3 DNA reads TGTGCCAGCAGTGGACCGGGACAGGAGACAGATACGCAGTATTTT. Amino acids: CASSGPGQETDTQYF.

This clone showed up just once. The chain employs TRBV15 and TRBJ2-7; tentative D call: TRBD2 (5 bases). V dropped 5 bases and J dropped 4 bases, with 12 bases sitting between them. The CDR3 contains 13 residues. Germline V gene data show CDR1 as LNHNV and CDR2 as YYDKDF (reference sequence). The CDR3 is CATSYSGRYEQYF. CDR3 DNA: TGTGCCACCAGCTACAGCGGAAGGTACGAGCAGTACTTC.

This sequence joins TRBV28 and TRBJ1-5; D is ambiguous. The CDR3 runs to 13 residues. Between the trimmed V and J ends, which lost 3 bases and 3 bases, there was a span of 6 bases. The V gene's germline CDR1 is MDHEN and CDR2 SYDVKM. The chain's CDR3 is CASSFRNNQPQHF. DNA for the CDR3: TGTGCCAGCAGTTTCAGGAACAATCAGCCCCAGCATTTT.

The chain is built from TRBV5-8 and TRBJ2-5; perhaps TRBD1 as D (5 bases). Trimming removed 0 bases at V and 4 bases at J, with 10 bases between. The CDR3 contains 14 residues. Germline V gives CDR1 SGHTS, CDR2 YDEGEE. The CDR3 loop is CASSLGQKRETQYF. In nucleotides, the CDR3 is TGTGCCAGCAGCTTGGGACAGAAGCGAGAGACCCAGTACTTC.

The chain recombines TRBV3-1 (or the pseudogene TRBV3-2) with TRBJ2-7; D uncertain. V was pared by 4 bases and J by 3 bases, with 7 bases between. Per germline, CDR1 LGHDT and CDR2 YNNKEL (reference sequence). The CDR3 has 12 residues. CDR3 residues: CASSLGGYEQYF. CDR3 in DNA: TGTGCCAGCAGCCTTGGCGGCTACGAGCAGTACTTC.

V is TRBV11-1 and J is TRBJ2-1, with a tentative D call TRBD1 (5 bases). CDR1 and CDR2 (germline): SGHAT, FQDESV (reference sequence). This CDR3 contains 16 residues. Deletions cut 5 bases from V and 2 bases from J, with 16 bases between. The CDR3 here is CASSKRQLGAYNEQFF. CDR3 in DNA: TGTGCCAGCAGCAAAAGACAGCTAGGGGCCTACAATGAGCAGTTCTTC. Variable domain in full (rest from reference TRBV11-1 and TRBJ2-1): EAEVAQSPRYKITEKSQAVAFWCDPISGHATLYWYRQILGQGPELLVQFQDESVVDDSQLPKDRFSAERLKGVDSTLKIQPAELGDSAMYLCASSKRQLGAYNEQFFGPGTRLTVL.

V is TRBV28 and J is TRBJ2-1, with D possibly being TRBD1 (6 bases). Deletions cut 0 bases from V and 10 bases from J, with 7 bases between. There are 12 residues in the CDR3. Germline V gives CDR1 MDHEN, CDR2 SYDVKM. This CDR3 reads CASSLWRGEQFF. DNA for the CDR3: TGTGCCAGCAGTTTATGGAGGGGGGAGCAGTTCTTC.

This sequence joins TRBV10-3 and TRBJ1-1, with 7 bases lining up with TRBD1. The trim removed 6 bases at V and 4 bases at J, leaving 11 bases unmatched. Germline assignment: CDR1 ENHRY and CDR2 SYGVKD. This CDR3 comprises 15 residues. The CDR3 nucleotides read TGTGCCATCAGAGCCCGGGACAGCTCAACCACTGAAGCTTTCTTT. Residues: CAIRARDSSTTEAFF.

The chain joins TRBV7-2 to TRBJ2-2; 7 positions match TRBD1. Germline CDR1 and CDR2: SGHTA and FQGNSA. This CDR3 contains 15 residues. J was trimmed by 1 base and V by 6 bases; bases with no gene match: 5. The CDR3 region has the DNA TGTGCCAGCAGAACAGGACAGGTGAACACCGGGGAGCTGTTTTTT. It specifies CASRTGQVNTGELFF.

The chain carries TRBV4-3 and TRBJ2-2; 8 bases are shared with TRBD2. The trim removed 5 bases at V and 4 bases at J, leaving 0 bases unmatched. Per germline, CDR1 LGHNA and CDR2 YSLEER. This CDR3 contains 13 residues. The DNA for the CDR3 is TGCGCCAGCAGCAGCGGGGGCACCGGGGAGCTGTTTTTT. Its translation is CASSSGGTGELFF.

The chain carries TRBV2 and TRBJ2-7; D not resolved. Germline loops: CDR1 SNHLY, CDR2 FYNNEI. CDR3 length: 14 residues. Trimming stripped 6 bases from V and 2 bases from J, with 14 bases between. CDR3 sequence: CASRISIPPYEQYF. CDR3 DNA: TGTGCCAGCAGGATTAGCATCCCACCCTACGAGCAGTACTTC. The whole variable domain, filled in from reference TRBV2 and TRBJ2-7, reads EPEVTQTPSHQVTQMGQEVILRCVPISNHLYFYWYRQILGQKVEFLVSFYNNEISEKSEIFDDQFSVERPDGSNFTLKIRSTKLEDSAMYFCASRISIPPYEQYFGPGTRLTVT.

The CDR3 reads CASSSPKGGELFF. DNA of the CDR3: TGTGCCAGCAGCTCCCCCAAGGGGGGGGAGCTGTTTTTT. The chain couples TRBV13 to TRBJ2-2, with a tentative D call TRBD1 (5 bases). In germline, CDR1 is PRHDT, CDR2 FYEKMQ (reference sequence). CDR3 length: 13 amino acids. Deletions cut 4 bases from V and 8 bases from J, with 11 bases between.

The chain has TRBV28 and TRBJ2-7; 8 bases fit TRBD1. The CDR3 has 15 amino acids. CDR1 MDHEN and CDR2 SYDVKM come from the germline V gene. V trimming: 7 bases; J trimming: 0 bases; junction bases outside the gene matches: 8. The CDR3 DNA reads TGTGCCAGCAACGCCGGCACAGGGGGCTCCTACGAGCAGTACTTC. Translation: CASNAGTGGSYEQYF.

The chain links TRBV6-5 to TRBJ2-2; 7 bases fit TRBD1. The CDR3 has 15 residues. Germline lookup yields CDR1 MNHEY and CDR2 SVGAGI. The junction had 8 bases not matched to a gene; V was cut back by 10 bases and J by 0 bases. Here the CDR3 DNA reads TGTGCCACGGGACAGTTACTCACGAACACCGGGGAGCTGTTTTTT. This encodes CATGQLLTNTGELFF.

The chain has TRBV30 and TRBJ1-4; TRBD1 might be the D (5 bases). The CDR3 is 17 residues long. In germline, CDR1 is GTSNPN, CDR2 SVGIG (reference sequence). Trimming took off 0 bases at V and 8 bases at J, with 22 bases between the two ends. The CDR3 here is CAWSVGVRTPGKEKLFF. In DNA, the CDR3 is TGTGCCTGGAGTGTAGGGGTTCGTACACCTGGGAAGGAAAAACTGTTTTTT.

The chain links TRBV19 to TRBJ1-1, with D possibly matching TRBD1 (5 bases). This CDR3 comprises 13 residues. Germline CDR1 LNHDA, CDR2 SQIVND (reference sequence). V dropped 8 bases and J dropped 3 bases, with 13 bases sitting between them. The CDR3 sequence: CASSWGGDTEAFF. As DNA, the CDR3 is TGTGCCAGTTCGTGGGGGGGTGACACTGAAGCTTTCTTT.